The next 29 T cell receptor beta chains were all read from a single sample in a study of spatial heterogeneity in lung cancer. TCRdb reprocessed the 5' RACE reads via MiXCR and lists one record per CDR3 protein. The data show about 25,000 distinct CDR3 sequences, about 7% seen once. Documented time point: sample taken at primary tumor resection. The sequencing here drew on PBMCs, taken at surgery. The source is a male donor with early-stage non-small cell lung cancer.

In this sample, this clonotype turned up many times. CDR3: CASGWNTQGRADTQYF. The DNA of the CDR3 is TGTGCCAGCGGCTGGAACACACAGGGCAGGGCAGATACGCAGTATTTT. The gene calls are TRBV6-1 and TRBJ2-3, with D maybe TRBD1 (6 bases). CDR3 length equals 16 residues. The germline V gene encodes CDR1 MNHNS and CDR2 SASEGT. V was cut by 8 bases and J by 4 bases, with 22 bases left in between.

This clonotype is labeled as medium-sized. One end of the junction is discordant with germline, which a read error may explain. V usage is TRBV11-2 and J usage is TRBJ1-6; D is perhaps TRBD1 (5 bases). Germline assignment: CDR1 SGHAT and CDR2 FQNNGV. The CDR3 totals 15 residues. Here the CDR3 DNA reads TGTGCCAGCAGCCTAGACGGGGACTTGGGAGCACCCCTCCACTTT. Amino acid sequence: CASSLDGDLGAPLHF.

There are many counts of this clonotype. J is TRBJ2-5 and V is TRBV28; TRBD2 is a possible D gene (7 bases). The CDR3 loop spans 12 amino acids. The germline CDR1 and CDR2 sequences are MDHEN and SYDVKM. The CDR3 protein is CVTRGGDGTQYF. The CDR3 coding sequence is TGTGTCACCAGGGGAGGGGATGGGACCCAGTACTTC.

There are a few counts of this clonotype. The chain is built from TRBV29-1 and TRBJ1-2, with D maybe TRBD1 (6 bases). The germline gives CDR1 SQVTM, CDR2 ANQGSEA. V was pared by 0 bases and J by 2 bases, with 13 bases between. The CDR3 totals 15 residues. The CDR3 region has the DNA TGCAGCGTTGAAGACCCCGGGACACCAAACTATGGCTACACCTTC. Translation gives CSVEDPGTPNYGYTF.

This clonotype was picked up a small number of times. The chain has TRBV20-1 and TRBJ1-2; D not certain. The V end was cut by 6 bases, the J end by 7 bases, with 6 bases between. This CDR3 spans 9 amino acids. Germline CDR1 is DFQATT and CDR2 is SNEGSKA (reference sequence). CDR3 nucleotides: TGCAGTGCGTCGGCTGGCTACACCTTC. The encoded protein is CSASAGYTF.

V gene TRBV7-3 combines with J gene TRBJ2-3; D call uncertain. Germline V gene data show CDR1 as SGHTA and CDR2 as FQGTGA. Deletions cut 4 bases from V and 6 bases from J, with 5 bases between. The CDR3 extends over 11 amino acids. Here the CDR3 reads CASSSADTQYF. The CDR3 nucleotides read TGTGCCAGCAGCTCTGCGGATACGCAGTATTTT.

This clonotype has a count of ten or more. The rearrangement joins TRBV20-1 to TRBJ1-2, with D possibly matching TRBD1 (5 bases). The CDR3 has 11 residues. Trimming shortened V by 8 bases and J by 4 bases, and 11 bases separated the two germline ends. Germline CDR1 reads DFQATT; CDR2 reads SNEGSKA (reference sequence). Here the CDR3 DNA reads TGCAGTCCCCAGGGTTCCTATGGCTACACCTTC. Amino acid sequence: CSPQGSYGYTF.

The chain joins TRBV6-1 to TRBJ1-2; D may be TRBD1 (5 bases). CDR3 length: 15 residues. Germline V lookup: CDR1 MNHNS, CDR2 SASEGT. Trimming shortened V by 3 bases and J by 6 bases, and 17 bases separated the two germline ends. The CDR3 DNA follows: TGTGCCAGCAGTGACGTATACGGGGCGCAGAATGGCTACACCTTC. This sequence encodes CASSDVYGAQNGYTF.

The rearrangement links TRBV6-2 or TRBV6-3 to TRBJ2-7, with 7 bases lining up with TRBD1. The CDR3 covers 15 residues. Trimming removed 6 bases from V and 4 bases from J; junction bases left unmatched: 12. Germline V lookup: CDR1 MNHEY, CDR2 SVGEGT. For the CDR3, the DNA is TGTGCCAGCAGCCCCCCGATGACAGGGATGTACGAGCAGTACTTC. It is translated as CASSPPMTGMYEQYF.

V and J are TRBV29-1 and TRBJ2-5; weak D call: TRBD2 (5 bases). This CDR3 comprises 14 residues. Germline V gives CDR1 SQVTM, CDR2 ANQGSEA. The V gene lost 7 bases and the J gene lost 2 bases, with 17 bases spanning the gap. The CDR3 DNA sequence: TGCAGCGCCTGGACTCTGGGAATGCAAGAGACCCAGTACTTC. This sequence encodes CSAWTLGMQETQYF.

This clonotype came up many times. J is TRBJ2-2 and V is TRBV7-3; the match to TRBD1 covers 9 bases. The CDR3 extends over 16 amino acids. The germline gives CDR1 SGHTA, CDR2 FQGTGA. The V and J ends lost 6 bases and 3 bases, in that order; junction bases with no gene match: 8. As DNA, the CDR3 is TGTGCCAGCAGACTCGGGACAGGGACTGACACCGGGGAGCTGTTTTTT. Its translation: CASRLGTGTDTGELFF.

This clonotype was counted ten times or more. The chain recombines TRBV28 with TRBJ1-1; D is uncertain. The length of the CDR3 is 14 residues. Germline-derived CDR1 and CDR2 are MDHEN and SYDVKM. The V and J ends lost 1 base and 1 base respectively, with 7 bases between them. CDR3 nucleotides: TGTGCCAGCAGTTTATTTTCGGAGAACACTGAAGCTTTCTTT. Translation: CASSLFSENTEAFF. Combining the CDR3 with reference TRBV28 and TRBJ1-1 gives the whole variable domain DVKVTQSSRYLVKRTGEKVFLECVQDMDHENMFWYRQDPGLGLRLIYFSYDVKMKEKGDIPEGYSVSREKKERFSLILESASTNQTSMYLCASSLFSENTEAFFGQGTRLTVV.

V usage is TRBV4-3 and J usage is TRBJ2-2, with 10 bases matching TRBD2. The CDR3 is made up of 16 amino acids. V trimming: 1 base; J trimming: 6 bases; junction bases outside the gene matches: 5. Germline CDR1 LGHNA, CDR2 YSLEER. The DNA for the CDR3 is TGCGCCAGCAGCCAAGTCCCTAGCGGGAGTCCCGGGGAGCTGTTTTTT. This gives the protein CASSQVPSGSPGELFF.

This clonotype was found many times. The chain recombines TRBV20-1 with TRBJ1-4; D remains ambiguous. The germline V gene has CDR1 DFQATT and CDR2 SNEGSKA (reference sequence). V lost 6 bases to trimming and J lost 4 bases, with 9 bases between them. The length of the CDR3 is 12 residues. This CDR3 reads CSARMGNEKLFF. CDR3 in DNA: TGCAGTGCCCGAATGGGTAATGAAAAACTGTTTTTT.

In this sample, this clonotype turned up many times. The DNA for the CDR3 is TGTGCCAGCAGCTCTTCACTTCAAGAGACCCAGTACTTC. Its translation: CASSSSLQETQYF. J is TRBJ2-5 and V is TRBV7-2, with D unclear. Germline loops: CDR1 SGHTA, CDR2 FQGNSA. V gave up 4 bases and J gave up 2 bases, with 8 bases separating them. The CDR3 loop spans 13 amino acids.

In this sample, this clonotype turned up a few times. This chain joins TRBV12-3 or TRBV12-4 and TRBJ2-7; D not resolved. This CDR3 region has 10 residues. Trimming took 4 bases from V and 5 from J, leaving 3 bases between them. This CDR3 is CASSYNEQYF. CDR3 coding DNA: TGTGCCAGCAGTTACAACGAGCAGTACTTC.

This clonotype was counted only a few times. V gene TRBV20-1 combines with J gene TRBJ1-4; D not resolved. Germline V CDR1 and CDR2: DFQATT, SNEGSKA (reference sequence). There are 12 residues in the CDR3. Trimming left V 7 bases short and J 5 bases short, with 11 bases between. CDR3 DNA: TGCAGTGTTTCCCTCAGAAATGAAAAACTGTTTTTT. It encodes CSVSLRNEKLFF.

The sample holds many counts of this clonotype. J is TRBJ1-2 and V is TRBV5-1, with 7 positions matching TRBD1. CDR3 length: 13 residues. The germline V gene encodes CDR1 SGHRS and CDR2 YFSETQ. The V gene end was trimmed by 4 bases and the J gene end by 6 bases; junction bases not matched to a gene: 6. In nucleotides, the CDR3 is TGCGCCAGCAGCGAAGACAGGGTCGATGGCTACACCTTC. This encodes CASSEDRVDGYTF.

This clonotype is medium-sized by share. This chain uses TRBV29-1 with TRBJ2-1; 9 positions match TRBD1. The germline gives CDR1 SQVTM, CDR2 ANQGSEA. The CDR3 runs to 14 residues. V shed 3 bases and J 4 bases; nucleotides not matched to a gene: 4. This chain's CDR3 is CSVEWDRAYNEQFF. DNA for the CDR3: TGCAGCGTTGAGTGGGACAGGGCTTACAATGAGCAGTTCTTC.

This clonotype was detected ten times or more. J is TRBJ2-2 and V is TRBV9; possible D gene TRBD2, 5 bases. Trimming removed 0 bases from V and 5 bases from J, with 8 bases in between. Germline V CDR1 and CDR2: SGDLS, YYNGEE. CDR3 length: 14 residues. Here the CDR3 reads CASSVVGETGELFF. For the CDR3, the DNA is TGTGCCAGCAGCGTAGTGGGAGAAACCGGGGAGCTGTTTTTT.

This clonotype came up many times. The chain joins TRBV10-2 to TRBJ2-2; tentatively, D is TRBD1 (7 bases). Per the germline V gene, CDR1 is WSHSY and CDR2 is SAAADI. The CDR3 consists of 15 residues. The V gene lost 4 bases and the J gene lost 2 bases, with 11 bases spanning the gap. The CDR3 protein is CASSGRDRNTGELFF. The CDR3 nucleotides are TGCGCCAGCAGTGGGAGGGACAGAAACACCGGGGAGCTGTTTTTT.

Many counts were recorded for this clonotype. The chain is built from TRBV3-1 and TRBJ2-1, with D tentatively TRBD2 (5 bases). CDR1 is LGHDT and CDR2 is YNNKEL in the germline V gene (reference sequence). The CDR3 contains 16 residues. V lost 2 bases and J 4 bases, leaving 15 bases between the germline ends. CDR3 in DNA: TGTGCCAGCAGCCAAAAAGCTGGCGGGTTTTACAATGAGCAGTTCTTC. Amino acid sequence: CASSQKAGGFYNEQFF.

Ten or more counts support this clonotype. V is TRBV20-1 and J is TRBJ1-3, with TRBD1 matching over 8 bases. With 0 bases clipped from V and 4 bases from J, the junction kept 2 bases outside the gene matches. The CDR3 totals 14 residues. Germline V gene data show CDR1 as DFQATT and CDR2 as SNEGSKA (reference sequence). CDR3 residues: CSARDRTGGNTIYF. The CDR3 nucleotides read TGCAGTGCTAGAGATCGGACAGGGGGAAACACCATATATTTT.

V is TRBV24-1 and J is TRBJ1-5; no clear D. The CDR3 spans 15 residues. The germline gives CDR1 KGHDR, CDR2 SFDVKD. The V end lost 4 bases, the J end lost 1 base, and 10 bases lay between the germline ends. This CDR3 is CATSDPTPSNQPQHF. CDR3 DNA: TGTGCCACCAGTGACCCAACCCCGAGCAATCAGCCCCAGCATTTT.

This clonotype was picked up many times. The chain carries TRBV5-5 and TRBJ2-7; D possibly uses TRBD1 or TRBD2 (5 bases each). V lost 0 bases, J lost 2 bases, and 12 bases lay in between. The CDR3 length is 15 residues. The germline V gene encodes CDR1 SGHKS and CDR2 YYEKEE (reference sequence). The CDR3 sequence is CASSLGYRGAYEQYF. CDR3 nucleotide sequence: TGTGCCAGCAGCTTGGGGTATAGAGGGGCCTACGAGCAGTACTTC.

The gene calls are TRBV7-6 and TRBJ2-7; TRBD1 aligns across 8 bases. The V segment lost 4 bases and the J segment 6 bases; nucleotides outside the gene matches: 5. This CDR3 has 13 residues. The germline gives CDR1 SGHVS, CDR2 FNYEAQ. The CDR3 here is CASSYRQGTEQYF. Written as DNA, the CDR3 is TGTGCCAGCAGCTACCGACAGGGGACCGAGCAGTACTTC.

This clonotype was observed many times. The chain recombines TRBV20-1 with TRBJ2-7; 11 bases are a match to TRBD2. V shed 4 bases and J 3 bases; nucleotides not matched to a gene: 8. This CDR3 has 15 amino acids. Germline CDR1 is DFQATT and CDR2 is SNEGSKA (reference sequence). CDR3 residues: CSATRVAGGLYEQYF. CDR3 nucleotides: TGCAGTGCTACTCGCGTAGCGGGAGGGCTCTACGAGCAGTACTTC.

This clonotype was counted many times. The rearrangement uses TRBV15 and TRBJ1-5, with 7 bases that match TRBD1. Germline assignment: CDR1 LNHNV and CDR2 YYDKDF (reference sequence). This CDR3 has 15 residues. Trimming cost V 3 bases and J 2 bases; bases outside gene matches: 4. CDR3: CATSSRGTGNQPQHF. The CDR3 coding sequence is TGTGCCACCAGCAGCCGCGGGACAGGCAATCAGCCCCAGCATTTT. Full variable domain (outside the CDR3, taken from reference TRBV15 and TRBJ1-5): DAMVIQNPRYQVTQFGKPVTLSCSQTLNHNVMYWYQQKSSQAPKLLFHYYDKDFNNEADTPDNFQSRRPNTSFCFLDIRSPGLGDTAMYLCATSSRGTGNQPQHFGDGTRLSIL.

CDR3 DNA: TGTGCCAGCACTTACTCGGCGGGTGCCTACGAGCAGTACTTC. Translated: CASTYSAGAYEQYF. The chain couples TRBV11-2 to TRBJ2-7; maybe TRBD2 (5 bases). The CDR3 runs to 14 residues. Germline-derived CDR1 and CDR2 are SGHAT and FQNNGV. Trimming took off 7 bases at V and 2 bases at J, with 15 bases between the two ends.